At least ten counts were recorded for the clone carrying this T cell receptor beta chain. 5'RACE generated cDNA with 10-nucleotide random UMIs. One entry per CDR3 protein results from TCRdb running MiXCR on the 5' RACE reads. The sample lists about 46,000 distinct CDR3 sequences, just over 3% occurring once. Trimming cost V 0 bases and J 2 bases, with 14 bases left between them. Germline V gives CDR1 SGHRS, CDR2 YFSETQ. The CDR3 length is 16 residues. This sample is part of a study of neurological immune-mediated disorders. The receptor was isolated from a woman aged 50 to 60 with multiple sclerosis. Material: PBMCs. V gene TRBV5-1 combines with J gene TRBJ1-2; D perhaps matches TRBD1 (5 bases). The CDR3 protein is CASSLDGGAVNYGYTF. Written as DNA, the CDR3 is TGCGCCAGCAGCTTGGACGGTGGGGCCGTCAACTATGGCTACACCTTC.